The source of this T cell receptor (beta chain) is a study of yellow fever vaccine responses in identical twins. This clonotype was observed once. The antigen remains undetermined. Trimming removed 4 bases at V and 4 bases at J, with 11 bases between. The germline V gene has CDR1 SQVTM and CDR2 ANQGSEA. The CDR3 sequence is 12 residues long. Using its own MiXCR run on the RT-PCR reads, TCRdb lists one record per CDR3 protein. The sample includes around 7,200 distinct CDR3 sequences, about 86% of them seen just once. General study points: Reportedly, the T cell response mounted by twins to vaccine seemed partly convergent, partly personalized.

The chain couples TRBV29-1 to TRBJ2-7; D is perhaps TRBD1 (5 bases). The receptor's source is a woman aged 18 to 35 who received the yellow fever vaccine. Sample: T cells from blood (PBMCs), unsorted or a sorted subset (not recorded which), taken before or after yellow fever vaccination (not recorded which). The CDR3 reads CSVGQTSYEQYF. The CDR3 DNA follows: TGCAGCGTTGGACAGACCTCATACGAGCAGTACTTC.